This T cell receptor (beta chain) was identified during a study of blood T cell repertoires in COVID-19. Study background: Samples of COVID-19 (acute and convalescent) were obtained from the United States, Italy and Spain.

Original processing notes: Amplification with reference gene primers provided the estimates of nucleated cell counts. Produced via immunoSEQ multiplex PCR; TCRdb's table is partial and in-frame only. V and J calls and clone size are given by that table; D and trimming were obtained from the DNA. The profile covers over 90,000 clones, with around 92% appearing a single time and 4.2% taken by the ten largest. CDR1 and CDR2 (germline): LNHNV, YYDKDF (reference sequence). The CDR3 is 12 residues long. Between the trimmed V and J ends, which lost 4 bases and 3 bases, there was a span of 7 bases. Input material: peripheral blood. The chain joins TRBV15 to TRBJ2-7; D is uncertain. This sequence originates from a young man with acute or convalescent COVID-19. CDR3 loop: CATSMAGYEQYF. CDR3 in DNA: TGTGCCACCAGCATGGCAGGCTACGAGCAGTACTTC.